The next 30 T cell receptor beta chains were all read from a single sample in a study of human T cells and chemical hapten exposure. TCRdb independently ran MiXCR on the RACE reads; one entry per CDR3 protein. The sample includes under 120,000 distinct CDR3 sequences, 8% to 13% seen only once; the top ten take around 3.4%. Time point noted: patch test 1, 2 weeks after DPC sensitization. Stated treatment: therapeutic diphenylcyclopropenone sensitization with weekly scalp DPC. Sample: whole blood, taken in connection with sensitization to the hapten diphenylcyclopropenone (DPC). These receptors were obtained from a woman in her 40s with alopecia areata. Some clones in this sample may be carry-over from other donors' samples.

As to this clonotype: This may come from a read error, since a much larger clone is one base off. V gene TRBV20-1 combines with J gene TRBJ2-2; D assignment may be TRBD1 or TRBD2 (5 bases each). The length of the CDR3 is 14 residues. Trimming shortened V by 0 bases and J by 5 bases, and 10 bases separated the two germline ends. Germline loops: CDR1 DFQATT, CDR2 SNEGSKA (reference sequence). The CDR3 here is CSARDVRETGELFF. CDR3 DNA sequence: TGCAGTGCTAGAGATGTCAGGGAGACCGGGGAGCTGTTTTTT.

This clonotype was recorded many times. The chain uses TRBV12-3 or TRBV12-4 and TRBJ1-5; 9 nucleotides match TRBD1. The CDR3 sequence is 14 residues long. V gave up 3 bases and J gave up 6 bases; unmatched junction bases: 3. The CDR3 loop reads CASSLMGQGQPQHF. DNA of the CDR3: TGTGCCAGCAGTTTGATGGGACAGGGTCAGCCCCAGCATTTT.

The genes are TRBV5-4 and TRBJ2-6; tentatively, D is TRBD1 or TRBD2 (5 bases each). Trimming shortened V by 4 bases and J by 0 bases, and 11 bases separated the two germline ends. Germline V gene data show CDR1 as SGHNT and CDR2 as YYREEE (reference sequence). CDR3 length: 16 amino acids. CDR3 coding DNA: TGTGCCAGCAGCCCGGTGAGGGGCTCTGGGGCCAACGTCCTGACTTTC. Protein sequence: CASSPVRGSGANVLTF. Together with reference TRBV5-4 and TRBJ2-6, the CDR3 gives the full variable domain: ETGVTQSPTHLIKTRGQQVTLRCSSQSGHNTVSWYQQALGQGPQFIFQYYREEENGRGNFPPRFSGLQFPNYSSELNVNALELDDSALYLCASSPVRGSGANVLTFGAGSRLTVL.

In this sample, this clonotype turned up many times. The CDR3 nucleotides read TGTGCCAGCAGCGTAGGGGGACAGGGCGATACGCAGTATTTT. Translated: CASSVGGQGDTQYF. The V and J genes are TRBV9 and TRBJ2-3, with 9 bases that match TRBD1. Germline-derived CDR1 and CDR2 are SGDLS and YYNGEE. This CDR3 is built from 14 residues. Germline trimming cut 0 bases from V and 6 bases from J; bases unmatched to any gene: 2.

This clonotype has a handful of counts. The limits of the CDR3 on the DNA are not certain, so only TCRdb's listed CDR3 is given. This rearrangement joins TRBV4-1 to TRBJ2-1; the table's D gene call, TRBD1, was not cross checked with the DNA. The CDR3 region is 15 residues in length, termini included. Germline V gene lookup returns CDR1 MGHRA and CDR2 YSYEKL. The CDR3 sequence: CASSQDLRAGIVQFF.

This clonotype has ten or more counts. The genes are TRBV5-1 and TRBJ2-7, with TRBD2 as a possible D gene (6 bases). Germline V gives CDR1 SGHRS, CDR2 YFSETQ. The CDR3 consists of 16 residues. V was clipped by 0 bases and J by 3 bases, with 16 bases between them. The CDR3 DNA sequence: TGCGCCAGCAGCTTGGCCGTTAGCGGCCCAGACTACGAGCAGTACTTC. Amino acids: CASSLAVSGPDYEQYF.

This clonotype showed up just a few times. The V and J genes are TRBV7-2 and TRBJ1-1, with 8 bases lining up with TRBD1. The CDR3 sequence is 14 residues long. The V gene end was trimmed by 5 bases and the J gene end by 6 bases; junction bases not matched to a gene: 8. CDR1 and CDR2 from the germline V gene are SGHTA and FQGNSA. CDR3 DNA: TGTGCCAGCAGCCCGGACAGGGTAGTGCCTGAAGCTTTCTTT. It translates to CASSPDRVVPEAFF.

The gene calls are TRBV7-2 and TRBJ1-3, with D tentatively TRBD1 (5 bases). The length of the CDR3 is 15 residues. Germline V gene data show CDR1 as SGHTA and CDR2 as FQGNSA. Trimming removed 0 bases at V and 1 base at J, with 7 bases between. The CDR3 nucleotides read TGTGCCAGCAGCTTAGCGTGGACATCTGGAAACACCATATATTTT. This sequence encodes CASSLAWTSGNTIYF. Combining the CDR3 with reference TRBV7-2 and TRBJ1-3 gives the whole variable domain GAGVSQSPSNKVTEKGKDVELRCDPISGHTALYWYRQSLGQGLEFLIYFQGNSAPDKSGLPSDRFSAERTGGSVSTLTIQRTQQEDSAVYLCASSLAWTSGNTIYFGEGSWLTVV.

This clonotype has a count of ten or more. This chain uses TRBV12-3 or TRBV12-4 with TRBJ2-1; the match to TRBD2 covers 8 bases. This CDR3 region has 12 residues. The ends lost 5 bases at V and 13 bases at J; junction bases unmatched: 7. The CDR3 reads CASSPLAGGQFF. Here the CDR3 DNA reads TGTGCCAGCAGTCCCTTGGCGGGGGGTCAGTTCTTC.

This chain uses TRBV7-9 with TRBJ1-2, with TRBD1 as a possible D gene (5 bases). V was pared by 4 bases and J by 5 bases, with 23 bases between. Germline V CDR1 and CDR2: SEHNR, FQNEAQ (reference sequence). This CDR3 is 17 amino acids long. CDR3 region: CASSYMGKMVGEYGYTF. Written as DNA, the CDR3 is TGTGCCAGCAGCTACATGGGGAAAATGGTAGGGGAGTATGGCTACACCTTC.

This clonotype was counted between two and nine times. The V gene is TRBV11-2, the J gene TRBJ1-1; D gene uncertain. This CDR3 region has 13 residues. The V end lost 1 base, the J end lost 7 bases, and 10 bases lay between the germline ends. Germline V lookup: CDR1 SGHAT, CDR2 FQNNGV. The CDR3 nucleotides read TGTGCCAGCAGCTTAGGTTCCCGGATTGAAGCTTTCTTT. This gives the protein CASSLGSRIEAFF.

This clonotype was counted a few times. CDR3 amino acids: CASSLAWGAGNEQFF. The CDR3 bases are TGTGCCAGCAGCTTAGCTTGGGGCGCAGGCAATGAGCAGTTCTTC. The chain links TRBV7-2 to TRBJ2-1; D possibly corresponds to TRBD1 (5 bases). V was clipped by 0 bases and J by 6 bases, with 12 bases between them. Germline V CDR1 and CDR2: SGHTA, FQGNSA. The CDR3 is 15 residues long.

V is TRBV5-1 and J is TRBJ2-7, with TRBD1 matching 8 bases. The J segment lost 4 bases and the V segment lost 3 bases, leaving 9 bases of the junction unmatched. Germline CDR1 and CDR2: SGHRS and YFSETQ. This CDR3 has 15 amino acids. This CDR3 reads CASSSGWTGLYEQYF. The CDR3 bases are TGCGCCAGCAGCTCCGGGTGGACAGGGCTTTACGAGCAGTACTTC.

There are many counts of this clonotype. V is TRBV18 and J is TRBJ1-1; D may be TRBD1 (5 bases). CDR1 and CDR2 from the germline V gene are KGHSH and LQKENI. The CDR3 has 14 amino acids. V was cut by 4 bases and J by 3 bases, with 12 bases left in between. CDR3 in DNA: TGTGCCAGCTCACGGGAGCAGGGCTACACTGAAGCTTTCTTT. It is translated as CASSREQGYTEAFF.

This clonotype occurred many times. CDR3 sequence (DNA): TGTGCCGGGTTGGGACAGCCCGACTACGAGCAGTACTTC. Encoded protein: CAGLGQPDYEQYF. The V and J genes are TRBV2 and TRBJ2-7, with 7 bases identical to TRBD1. The V segment lost 11 bases and the J segment 3 bases; nucleotides outside the gene matches: 10. The CDR3 is 13 residues long. In germline, CDR1 is SNHLY, CDR2 FYNNEI.

The table lists this clonotype with a few counts. CDR3 coding DNA: TGTGCCAGTACCGAAGGACTAGTTCCAGATACGCAGTATTTT. It codes for CASTEGLVPDTQYF. The chain uses TRBV19 and TRBJ2-3, with 7 bases matching TRBD2. The junction had 8 bases not matched to a gene; V was cut back by 7 bases and J by 4 bases. CDR1 and CDR2 from the germline V gene are LNHDA and SQIVND (reference sequence). The CDR3 consists of 14 residues.

The V gene is TRBV7-8, the J gene TRBJ2-7, with D hard to call. Per germline, CDR1 SGHVS and CDR2 FQNEAQ. V lost 3 bases, J lost 2 bases, and 8 bases lay in between. This CDR3 has 13 amino acids. CDR3 sequence reads: CASSLGQPYEQYF. The CDR3 DNA follows: TGTGCCAGCAGCTTGGGTCAACCCTACGAGCAGTACTTC. Full variable domain (rest looked up from reference TRBV7-8 and TRBJ2-7): GAGVSQSPRYKVAKRGQDVALRCDPISGHVSLFWYQQALGQGPEFLTYFQNEAQLDKSGLPSDRFFAERPEGSVSTLKIQRTQQEDSAVYLCASSLGQPYEQYFGPGTRLTVT.

This clonotype was counted between two and nine times. The chain employs TRBV7-2 and TRBJ2-5, with D unclear. Trimming stripped 1 base from V and 2 bases from J, with 8 bases between. The CDR3 contains 14 residues. CDR1 SGHTA and CDR2 FQGNSA come from the germline V gene. The CDR3 bases are TGTGCCAGCAGCTTAGGTTATCCACAAGAGACCCAGTACTTC. The encoded protein is CASSLGYPQETQYF.

This clonotype was picked up many times. This chain connects TRBV6-2 or TRBV6-3 to TRBJ1-1, with D hard to call. Trimming took 2 bases from V and 1 from J, leaving 17 bases between them. CDR1 is MNHEY, CDR2 SVGEGT, per germline. The CDR3 sequence is 17 residues long. DNA of the CDR3: TGTGCCAGCAGTTACGCCACGGCAGCCCGAGGGAACACTGAAGCTTTCTTT. It translates to CASSYATAARGNTEAFF.

In its sample, this clonotype was seen many times. The chain has TRBV7-2 and TRBJ1-2; D not certain. Trimming removed 4 bases at V and 4 bases at J, with 16 bases between. Germline CDR1 SGHTA, CDR2 FQGNSA. The CDR3 sequence is 15 residues long. DNA of the CDR3: TGTGCCAGCAGCTCACAGTTTTCCGTATCCTATGGCTACACCTTC. This codes for CASSSQFSVSYGYTF.

This clonotype was picked up a small number of times. Here the CDR3 reads CASSLPRSSGVGELFF. The CDR3 DNA follows: TGTGCCAGCAGCTTGCCCCGCAGCTCCGGTGTCGGGGAGCTGTTTTTT. The genes are TRBV5-6 and TRBJ2-2; no clear D. Trimming shortened V by 1 base and J by 7 bases, and 17 bases separated the two germline ends. Germline V lookup: CDR1 SGHDT, CDR2 YYEEEE. The CDR3 consists of 16 residues.

This rearrangement joins TRBV7-8 to TRBJ2-7; 7 positions agree with TRBD2. This CDR3 has 14 residues. Trimming took 5 bases from V and 5 from J; bases not matched to a gene: 9. Germline CDR1 SGHVS, CDR2 FQNEAQ. CDR3 sequence reads: CASSLDGGGHEQYF. CDR3 DNA sequence: TGTGCCAGCAGCCTGGATGGGGGAGGGCACGAGCAGTACTTC.

This clonotype occurred many times. V and J are TRBV6-6 and TRBJ1-2, with D maybe TRBD1 (5 bases). Germline V gene sequence: CDR1 MNHNY, CDR2 SVGAGI (reference sequence). This CDR3 contains 14 residues. V gave up 6 bases and J gave up 4 bases, with 15 bases separating them. CDR3 loop: CASRRGPGAYGYTF. The DNA of the CDR3 is TGTGCCAGCAGAAGAGGACCTGGGGCCTATGGCTACACCTTC.

This clonotype was picked up a small number of times. In DNA, the CDR3 is TGTGCTAGTGGTTTGGATTCATCGCGGGAGTATGACGGGGAGCTGTTTTTT. As protein: CASGLDSSREYDGELFF. The V and J genes are TRBV12-5 and TRBJ2-2; TRBD2 matches at 7 bases. J was trimmed by 7 bases and V by 1 base; bases with no gene match: 12. CDR3 size: 17 residues. Germline assignment: CDR1 LGHNT and CDR2 FRNRAP. Together with reference TRBV12-5 and TRBJ2-2, the CDR3 gives the full variable domain: DARVTQTPRHKVTEMGQEVTMRCQPILGHNTVFWYRQTMMQGLELLAYFRNRAPLDDSGMPKDRFSAEMPDATLATLKIQPSEPRDSAVYFCASGLDSSREYDGELFFGEGSRLTVL.

This rearrangement joins TRBV20-1 to TRBJ1-5, with TRBD1 matching 8 bases. This CDR3 is built from 14 residues. After removal of 7 bases from V and 7 bases from J, the junction contained 12 bases not matched to a gene. Germline CDR1 reads DFQATT; CDR2 reads SNEGSKA (reference sequence). This chain's CDR3 is CSVSDRAKGQPQHF. The CDR3 nucleotides read TGCAGTGTCTCGGACAGGGCGAAAGGGCAGCCCCAGCATTTT.

The chain carries TRBV5-4 and TRBJ2-3; 9 bases are a match to TRBD1. The CDR3 extends over 15 amino acids. The trim removed 2 bases at V and 1 base at J, leaving 2 bases unmatched. From germline, CDR1 is SGHNT and CDR2 YYREEE (reference sequence). CDR3 DNA sequence: TGTGCCAGCAGCTTCTGGGACAGGGGCACAGATACGCAGTATTTT. Amino acids: CASSFWDRGTDTQYF.

Regarding this clonotype: A much larger clone lies one base from this, so it may be a read error. The chain is built from TRBV5-4 and TRBJ1-6; TRBD1 is a possible D gene (5 bases). The CDR3 length is 20 residues. V was clipped by 2 bases and J by 12 bases, with 33 bases between them. Germline V gene lookup returns CDR1 SGHNT and CDR2 YYREEE (reference sequence). The CDR3 sequence: CASSFGDSSSPSYSRLPLHF. The CDR3 nucleotides are TGTGCCAGCAGCTTCGGGGACTCAAGCTCCCCAAGTTACTCACGTTTACCCCTCCACTTT.

This clonotype was seen only a few times. The chain has TRBV29-1 and TRBJ1-1; 8 bases are shared with TRBD1. The CDR3 is 13 residues long. V shed 4 bases, J shed 4 bases, and the junction held 5 bases outside the gene matches. The germline V gene encodes CDR1 SQVTM and CDR2 ANQGSEA. The CDR3 DNA is TGCAGCGTTGTGGGAGACAGGGGCACTGAAGCTTTCTTT. This encodes CSVVGDRGTEAFF.

This clonotype was seen many times. Relative to the germline gene, one junction end is altered; a read error may explain this. The CDR3 DNA reads as TGTGCCAGCAGCTTATATCGGGAGGGGTTGCCCCACTTC. As protein: CASSLYREGLPHF. The chain employs TRBV11-2 and TRBJ2-5; TRBD2 aligns across 8 bases. Germline V gives CDR1 SGHAT, CDR2 FQNNGV. The CDR3 consists of 13 residues.

In its sample, this clonotype was seen many times. This chain links TRBV5-6 with TRBJ1-5; 9 positions match TRBD1. V shed 3 bases, J shed 9 bases, and the junction held 10 bases outside the gene matches. Germline V gene sequence: CDR1 SGHDT, CDR2 YYEEEE. CDR3 length: 15 residues. CDR3 sequence: CASSSGQGRFSPQHF. Here the CDR3 DNA reads TGTGCCAGCAGCTCCGGACAGGGGAGGTTCTCGCCCCAGCATTTT.